The present TCR beta chain was sequenced within a study of regulatory T cells in long-lasting Graves disease. Study-level points and caveats: Public clonotype sharing was higher in persistent than newly diagnosed patients. Peripheral blood alone, not thyroid tissue, underwent study. Favored usage of TRBV28, TRBJ1-2 and TRBJ2-5 was recorded in persistent disease.

The CDR3 totals 14 residues. The V and J ends lost 6 bases and 6 bases, in that order; junction bases with no gene match: 8. Germline V gene lookup returns CDR1 LNHDA and CDR2 SQIVND (reference sequence). Researchers made TCR beta libraries by using iRepertoire HTBI primers and running Arm-PCR on CDR3 regions. MiXCR, applied by TCRdb to the multiplex PCR reads, yields one record per CDR3 protein. The profile shows some 420,000 distinct CDR3 sequences, approximately 23% of them singletons. Specified time point: persistent/refractory GD, antithyroid drugs over 5 years with positive TRAb. PBMC RNA was the source of the TCR library. Nine milliliters of peripheral blood were taken and placed in EDTA tubes. This clonotype was detected a few times. Its specificity is unknown.

This TCR was sampled from a female donor with Graves disease. The V gene is TRBV19, the J gene TRBJ1-5; 7 bases map to TRBD1. Specimen: peripheral blood mononuclear cells (PBMCs), collected when the disease was refractory, from a patient treated with antithyroid drugs. The CDR3: CASRSGTVAQPQHF. The CDR3 nucleotides read TGTGCCAGTAGGAGTGGGACAGTCGCTCAGCCCCAGCATTTT.